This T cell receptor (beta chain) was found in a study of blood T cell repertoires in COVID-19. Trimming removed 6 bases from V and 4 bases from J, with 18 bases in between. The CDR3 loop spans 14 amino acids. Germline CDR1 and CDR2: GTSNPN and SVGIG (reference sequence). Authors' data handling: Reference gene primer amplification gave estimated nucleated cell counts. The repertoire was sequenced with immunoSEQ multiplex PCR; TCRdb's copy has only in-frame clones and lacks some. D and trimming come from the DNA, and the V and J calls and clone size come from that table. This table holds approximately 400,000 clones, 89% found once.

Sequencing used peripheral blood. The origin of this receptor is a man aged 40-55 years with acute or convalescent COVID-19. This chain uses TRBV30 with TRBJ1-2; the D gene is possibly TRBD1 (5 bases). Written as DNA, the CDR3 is TGTGCCTGTCCTCCCGGGGGAACGGGCTATGGCTACACCTTC. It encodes CACPPGGTGYGYTF.